The 25 T cell receptor beta chains presented below share a single source sample, sequenced in a study of CD8+ T cells in alopecia areata. Sequencing relied on a cDNA template that was reverse transcribed from extracted RNA. Profiling relied on immunoSEQ multiplex PCR, and the TCRdb table lists in-frame clones only, not all of them. The table has approximately 65,000 clones, about half seen once. Sequenced here: CD8+ T cells sorted from blood, sampled at week 0. Receptors were obtained from a human donor with alopecia areata.

The chain is built from TRBV27 and TRBJ2-7; D may be TRBD1 (5 bases). V shed 6 bases and J shed 3 bases, with 15 bases lying between them. The CDR3 runs to 14 residues. CDR1 is MNHEY, CDR2 SMNVEV, per germline (reference sequence). The CDR3 nucleotides are TGTGCCAGCAGCCCCACTACAGGAATCTACGAGCAGTACTTC. Amino acid sequence: CASSPTTGIYEQYF.

This chain uses TRBV29-1 with TRBJ2-7, with D possibly being TRBD1 (6 bases). Trimming removed 0 bases at V and 3 bases at J, with 9 bases between. Germline loops: CDR1 SQVTM, CDR2 ANQGSEA. The CDR3 length is 13 residues. The chain's CDR3 is CSVEDSQGYEQYF. The CDR3 nucleotides are TGCAGCGTTGAAGATTCACAGGGCTACGAGCAGTACTTC.

There are a few counts of this clone. DNA of the CDR3: TGTGCCAGCAGCTTAAATTCTGGAGAGCAGTACTTC. Encoded protein: CASSLNSGEQYF. The chain combines TRBV7-6 with TRBJ2-7, with unresolved D. The CDR3 is made up of 12 amino acids. V was shortened by 2 bases and J by 7 bases, with 9 bases between the two germline ends. Germline CDR1 SGHVS, CDR2 FNYEAQ.

This chain links TRBV27 with TRBJ2-7; no clear D gene. Trimming took off 6 bases at V and 0 bases at J, with 6 bases between the two ends. The CDR3 has 12 residues. CDR1 is MNHEY and CDR2 is SMNVEV in the germline V gene (reference sequence). CDR3 region: CASSHDSYEQYF. The CDR3 DNA reads as TGTGCCAGCAGCCATGACTCCTACGAGCAGTACTTC.

This clone was picked up a small number of times. The genes are TRBV19 and TRBJ2-3; 9 bases map to TRBD1. There are 14 residues in the CDR3. Germline V lookup: CDR1 LNHDA, CDR2 SQIVND (reference sequence). V trimming: 11 bases; J trimming: 2 bases; junction bases outside the gene matches: 8. The CDR3 nucleotides are TGTGCCGCGGAGACAGGGGGTTTCACAGATACGCAGTATTTT. Translation: CAAETGGFTDTQYF.

The chain has TRBV27 and TRBJ1-1; the D gene is possibly TRBD1 (6 bases). V dropped 2 bases and J dropped 4 bases, with 14 bases sitting between them. The CDR3 consists of 15 residues. CDR1 is MNHEY, CDR2 SMNVEV, per germline (reference sequence). CDR3 sequence (DNA): TGTGCCAGCAGTTTAGGAGGGGGAGGCGCCACTGAAGCTTTCTTT. Translation: CASSLGGGGATEAFF.

This clone has just a few counts. The V and J genes are TRBV2 and TRBJ2-7; TRBD2 matches 16 bases. The CDR3 totals 20 residues. Trimming at V came to 3 bases and at J to 2 bases, leaving 13 bases not matched to a gene. Germline CDR1 SNHLY, CDR2 FYNNEI. The CDR3 DNA is TGTGCCAGCAGTGAGTCAGGGACTAGCGGGAGGGCCGTAAACCCCTACGAGCAGTACTTC. Translation gives CASSESGTSGRAVNPYEQYF.

This chain connects TRBV7-9 to TRBJ2-1, with no clear D. CDR3 length: 13 residues. V lost 5 bases and J 7 bases, leaving 12 bases between the germline ends. Germline CDR1 is SEHNR and CDR2 is FQNEAQ (reference sequence). The CDR3 loop reads CASSPPTLNEQFF. In DNA, the CDR3 is TGTGCCAGCAGCCCTCCTACTCTGAATGAGCAGTTCTTC.

This clone was counted only a few times. The V and J genes are TRBV28 and TRBJ1-5, with TRBD1 matching over 8 bases. The CDR3 sequence is 14 residues long. Germline V gene sequence: CDR1 MDHEN, CDR2 SYDVKM. Losses at the gene ends were 6 bases for V and 0 bases for J; bases not matched to a gene: 1. CDR3: CASRDRDSNQPQHF. In nucleotides, the CDR3 is TGTGCCAGCAGGGACAGGGATAGCAATCAGCCCCAGCATTTT. The complete variable domain, with remaining parts taken from reference TRBV28 and TRBJ1-5, reads DVKVTQSSRYLVKRTGEKVFLECVQDMDHENMFWYRQDPGLGLRLIYFSYDVKMKEKGDIPEGYSVSREKKERFSLILESASTNQTSMYLCASRDRDSNQPQHFGDGTRLSIL.

This clone has a handful of counts. The chain joins TRBV27 to TRBJ2-7; TRBD2 is a possible D gene (5 bases). The CDR3 contains 11 residues. Germline CDR1 and CDR2: MNHEY and SMNVEV (reference sequence). V lost 2 bases and J 7 bases, leaving 6 bases between the germline ends. The CDR3 region has the DNA TGTGCCAGCAGTTTACGGGGAGAGCAGTACTTC. Translation: CASSLRGEQYF.

This clone came up many times. The chain links TRBV27 to TRBJ2-5; TRBD1 might be the D (6 bases). Trimming removed 5 bases from V and 2 bases from J, with 12 bases in between. This CDR3 region has 14 residues. Germline V gene lookup returns CDR1 MNHEY and CDR2 SMNVEV (reference sequence). CDR3 bases: TGTGCCAGCAGTACCTACAGGGCGCAAGAGACCCAGTACTTC. Protein sequence: CASSTYRAQETQYF.

This chain's CDR3 is CASSRPAGGTGELFF. In DNA, the CDR3 is TGTGCCAGCAGTAGACCAGCGGGAGGGACCGGGGAGCTGTTTTTT. The V call is TRBV6-6, the J call TRBJ2-2; 10 nucleotides agree with TRBD2. The V and J ends lost 5 bases and 5 bases, in that order; junction bases with no gene match: 5. Germline V lookup: CDR1 MNHNY, CDR2 SVGAGI (reference sequence). The CDR3 spans 15 residues.

This rearrangement joins TRBV4-3 to TRBJ1-1, with 7 bases that match TRBD1. Trimming at V came to 1 base and at J to 1 base, leaving 3 bases not matched to a gene. Germline CDR1 is LGHNA and CDR2 is YSLEER. The CDR3 loop spans 15 amino acids. CDR3 nucleotide sequence: TGCGCCAGCAGCCAAGGGACAGGATCGAACACTGAAGCTTTCTTT. Encoded protein: CASSQGTGSNTEAFF.

The V and J genes are TRBV5-1 and TRBJ2-7; the match to TRBD1 covers 7 bases. CDR1 is SGHRS and CDR2 is YFSETQ in the germline V gene. The ends lost 7 bases at V and 5 bases at J; junction bases unmatched: 12. This CDR3 is 14 amino acids long. DNA for the CDR3: TGCGCCAGCGGGACAGACCTATACTCAGACGAGCAGTACTTC. It is translated as CASGTDLYSDEQYF.

This clone has just a few counts. This chain joins TRBV27 and TRBJ2-7; maybe TRBD2 (7 bases). V lost 1 base to trimming and J lost 0 bases, with 19 bases between them. The CDR3 covers 18 residues. Germline V gene sequence: CDR1 MNHEY, CDR2 SMNVEV (reference sequence). The CDR3 loop reads CASSLFGGGASGSYEQYF. The CDR3, as DNA: TGTGCCAGCAGTTTATTTGGAGGGGGGGCTAGCGGCTCCTACGAGCAGTACTTC.

V and J are TRBV27 and TRBJ2-2; D perhaps matches TRBD2 (5 bases). CDR1 and CDR2 (germline): MNHEY, SMNVEV (reference sequence). The CDR3 totals 16 residues. V was shortened by 0 bases and J by 3 bases, with 11 bases between the two germline ends. The CDR3 region is CASSLSMADYTGELFF. CDR3 bases: TGTGCCAGCAGTTTATCGATGGCGGACTACACCGGGGAGCTGTTTTTT.

This clone was picked up a small number of times. This sequence joins TRBV29-1 and TRBJ2-7; the match to TRBD2 covers 8 bases. The J segment lost 2 bases and the V segment lost 5 bases, leaving 8 bases of the junction unmatched. The CDR3 is 14 residues long. Germline CDR1 and CDR2: SQVTM and ANQGSEA. The CDR3 DNA reads TGCAGCGTTCGTCCGGGAGGGCCAGCCTACGAGCAGTACTTC. Amino acid sequence: CSVRPGGPAYEQYF.

The chain combines TRBV27 with TRBJ2-7; weak D call: TRBD2 (6 bases). CDR1 is MNHEY, CDR2 SMNVEV, per germline (reference sequence). Between the trimmed V and J ends, which lost 10 bases and 5 bases, there was a span of 24 bases. CDR3 length: 15 residues. The CDR3 here is CATQMGGLAGHEQYF. The CDR3 DNA follows: TGTGCCACCCAAATGGGAGGTCTGGCTGGACACGAGCAGTACTTC.

The chain uses TRBV7-9 and TRBJ1-2, with 8 nucleotides matching TRBD1. Germline trimming cut 6 bases from V and 8 bases from J; bases unmatched to any gene: 8. The CDR3 runs to 13 residues. Germline-derived CDR1 and CDR2 are SEHNR and FQNEAQ (reference sequence). Here the CDR3 DNA reads TGTGCCAGCAGTCTAGGGGACAGGCAGGGCTACACCTTC. Translation: CASSLGDRQGYTF.

As concerns this clone: The sample contains more than one DNA sequence encoding this CDR3. V and J are TRBV9 and TRBJ2-7; D is undetermined. The CDR3 spans 14 residues. The germline V gene has CDR1 SGDLS and CDR2 YYNGEE. V was cut by 2 bases and J by 0 bases, with 9 bases left in between. The CDR3 loop is CASSVGGSSYEQYF. The CDR3 DNA reads as TGTGCCAGCAGCGTCGGCGGAAGCTCCTACGAGCAGTACTTC.

The chain is built from TRBV28 and TRBJ1-1; D may be TRBD1 (5 bases). From germline, CDR1 is MDHEN and CDR2 SYDVKM. V was shortened by 6 bases and J by 7 bases, with 15 bases between the two germline ends. The CDR3 consists of 13 residues. The CDR3 DNA sequence: TGTGCCAGCAGCCCCTCGGGGACCGTTGAAGCTTTCTTT. It encodes CASSPSGTVEAFF.

This clone has just a few counts. The chain employs TRBV7-9 and TRBJ2-1; D is perhaps TRBD1 or TRBD2 (5 bases each). The germline V and J ends were trimmed by 8 bases and 6 bases, with 11 bases remaining between them. The length of the CDR3 is 12 residues. Looked up from germline, CDR1 is SEHNR and CDR2 is FQNEAQ (reference sequence). The CDR3 loop reads CASWGSGNEQFF. DNA for the CDR3: TGTGCCAGCTGGGGGAGCGGCAATGAGCAGTTCTTC.

The rearrangement joins TRBV21-1 to TRBJ2-5; the D segment call TRBD1 is taken from the table without a DNA check. TRBV21-1 is termed a pseudogene. There are 12 residues in the CDR3. CDR3 region: CASSIPQETQYF. The CDR3 region has the DNA TGTGCCAGCAGCATTCCCCAGGAGACCCAGTACTTC.

The CDR3: CASSPTGLVGGWYF. The DNA of the CDR3 is TGTGCCAGCAGTCCGACGGGACTAGTGGGGGGTTGGTACTTC. The genes are TRBV2 and TRBJ2-7; 8 nucleotides agree with TRBD2. Germline trimming cut 5 bases from V and 12 bases from J; bases unmatched to any gene: 15. CDR3 length equals 14 residues. Germline V gene sequence: CDR1 SNHLY, CDR2 FYNNEI.

The rearrangement links TRBV9 to TRBJ1-2, with 9 bases that match TRBD1. The V gene's germline CDR1 is SGDLS and CDR2 YYNGEE. J was trimmed by 4 bases and V by 0 bases; bases with no gene match: 13. CDR3 length: 18 residues. CDR3: CASSVESGGTGFIYGYTF. The DNA of the CDR3 is TGTGCCAGCAGCGTAGAGAGTGGAGGGACAGGGTTTATCTATGGCTACACCTTC.